This is a list of T cell receptor beta chains from one sample in a study of TIL therapy for anti-PD-1-resistant metastatic lung cancer. The assay was immunoSEQ multiplex PCR, and TCRdb's table has in-frame clones only and misses some. Of about 50,000 clones listed, 71% were seen once; the top ten hold more than 5%. The sequencing here drew on tumor tissue, taken at baseline. The receptors here all came from a person between 30 and 79 years old with non-small cell lung cancer. Each CDR3 is given with its conserved first and last residue. D genes are given only for firm matches. For some rows the clone size is stated as once, few or many, or as a class when expanded; others skip it.

V gene,clone size,J gene,D gene,CDR3 protein,CDR3 DNA
TRBV11-3,few,TRBJ2-7,.,CASSRGPPYEQYF,TGTGCCAGCAGCCGGGGCCCTCCCTACGAGCAGTACTTC
TRBV27,.,TRBJ2-7,.,CAIPSLYEQYF,TGTGCCATCCCTTCTCTCTACGAGCAGTACTTC
TRBV7-2,.,TRBJ2-7,TRBD2,CASSQLAGDFYEQYF,TGTGCCAGCAGCCAATTAGCGGGGGACTTCTACGAGCAGTACTTC
TRBV6-1,.,TRBJ1-2,.,CASTMWVNFNYGYTF,TGTGCCAGCACTATGTGGGTCAATTTTAACTATGGCTACACCTTC
TRBV11-3,.,TRBJ2-5,.,CASSLSPGGTQYF,TGTGCCAGCAGCTTATCCCCGGGTGGGACCCAGTACTTC
TRBV7-2,once,TRBJ2-3,.,CASSLDSVGDTQYF,TGTGCCAGCAGCTTAGATAGCGTGGGAGATACGCAGTATTTT
TRBV5-1,.,TRBJ2-7,.,CASSPGTSVSYEQYF,TGCGCCAGCAGCCCCGGGACCTCCGTCTCCTACGAGCAGTACTTC
TRBV5-6,many,TRBJ1-4,.,CASSLDSKEKLFF,TGTGCCAGCAGCTTGGATTCGAAGGAAAAACTGTTTTTT
TRBV13,.,TRBJ2-7,.,CASSSRGEGGTYEQYF,TGTGCCAGCAGCTCCCGGGGGGAGGGGGGAACCTACGAGCAGTACTTC
TRBV4-1,few,TRBJ1-2,.,CASSQNPSLGGYTF,TGCGCCAGCAGCCAAAATCCCAGTCTTGGTGGCTACACCTTC
TRBV30,.,TRBJ1-1,TRBD1,CAWRDRVTEAFF,TGTGCCTGGCGGGACAGGGTAACTGAAGCTTTCTTT
TRBV7-2,.,TRBJ1-3,.,CASSSNLLGTAGNTIYF,TGTGCCAGCAGCTCAAACCTACTCGGGACCGCAGGAAACACCATATATTTT
TRBV6-5,.,TRBJ2-3,.,CASRRNTDTQYF,TGTGCCAGCAGACGGAACACAGATACGCAGTATTTT
TRBV29-1,.,TRBJ2-7,.,CSVAPGRASSYEQYF,TGCAGCGTGGCCCCGGGACGGGCCAGCTCCTACGAGCAGTACTTC
TRBV7-8,.,TRBJ2-3,TRBD2,CASSLVWRGANTDTQYF,TGTGCCAGCAGCTTAGTCTGGCGGGGGGCGAACACAGATACGCAGTATTTT
TRBV14,.,TRBJ2-2,TRBD2,CASKGLAGGTNTGELFF,TGTGCCAGCAAGGGACTAGCGGGGGGAACGAACACCGGGGAGCTGTTTTTT
TRBV10-1,.,TRBJ2-1,.,CASSALRNGLGDKGQFF,TGCGCCAGCAGTGCCCTGAGGAACGGCCTGGGGGATAAGGGGCAGTTCTTC
TRBV10-1,once,TRBJ2-2,TRBD2,CASSELAGETGELFF,TGCGCCAGCAGTGAACTAGCGGGAGAGACCGGGGAGCTGTTTTTT
TRBV10-1,few,TRBJ2-1,.,CASSPGLEPNEQFF,TGCGCCAGCAGCCCGGGGCTAGAGCCGAATGAGCAGTTCTTC
TRBV7-9,.,TRBJ1-1,.,CASSFSVLNTEAFF,TGTGCCAGCAGCTTTTCGGTCCTGAACACTGAAGCTTTCTTT
TRBV10-1,.,TRBJ2-2,.,CASRPHNTGELFF,TGCGCCAGCCGCCCACATAACACCGGGGAGCTGTTTTTT
TRBV29-1,few,TRBJ2-5,.,CSVGAAQETQYF,TGCAGCGTTGGGGCAGCCCAAGAGACCCAGTACTTC
TRBV7-9,.,TRBJ1-5,.,CASSPRGGEVNQPQHF,TGTGCCAGCAGCCCCCGTGGAGGGGAAGTAAATCAGCCCCAGCATTTT
TRBV27,.,TRBJ1-1,.,CASSPSRVLNTEAFF,TGTGCCAGCAGTCCAAGCAGGGTCCTGAACACTGAAGCTTTCTTT
TRBV28,.,TRBJ1-5,.,CASSFGNQPQHF,TGTGCCAGCAGTTTCGGCAATCAGCCCCAGCATTTT
TRBV6-5,.,TRBJ2-2,.,CASSNGITNTGELFF,TGTGCCAGCAGTAACGGGATAACGAACACCGGGGAGCTGTTTTTT
TRBV19,.,TRBJ2-2,.,CASSIARSANTGELFF,TGTGCCAGTAGTATTGCTAGATCCGCGAACACCGGGGAGCTGTTTTTT
TRBV19,few,TRBJ1-5,.,CASLRQGAGYSNQPQHF,TGTGCCAGTCTAAGACAAGGGGCAGGGTATAGCAATCAGCCCCAGCATTTT
TRBV5-1,.,TRBJ1-5,.,CASSLDQGSNQPQHF,TGCGCCAGCAGCTTGGACCAGGGCAGCAATCAGCCCCAGCATTTT
TRBV6-1,.,TRBJ1-2,.,CASRVRQADGYTF,TGTGCCAGCAGGGTGAGACAGGCTGATGGCTACACCTTC
TRBV9,.,TRBJ2-1,TRBD1,CASSAQGAIRNEQFF,TGTGCCAGCAGCGCACAGGGGGCAATTAGGAATGAGCAGTTCTTC
TRBV9,.,TRBJ2-1,TRBD2,CASSPTLAGEGYNEQFF,TGTGCCAGCAGCCCCACCCTAGCGGGAGAAGGGTACAATGAGCAGTTCTTC
TRBV5-1,.,TRBJ1-2,.,CASSLGQSSYGYTF,TGCGCCAGCAGCCTAGGACAGTCGAGCTATGGCTACACCTTC
TRBV7-8,.,TRBJ2-7,.,CASSLRAAEQYF,TGTGCCAGCAGCTTACGGGCGGCTGAGCAGTACTTC
TRBV11-3,.,TRBJ1-6,TRBD1,CASSPGQPNSPLHF,TGTGCCAGCAGCCCGGGACAGCCTAATTCACCCCTCCACTTT
TRBV18,.,TRBJ2-2,.,CASSPRPNTGELFF,TGTGCCAGCTCACCACGACCGAACACCGGGGAGCTGTTTTTT
TRBV11-2,once,TRBJ1-6,.,CASSLAIRHSPLHF,TGTGCCAGCAGCTTAGCTATTCGGCATTCACCCCTCCACTTT
TRBV6-4,.,TRBJ2-1,.,CASSDSLGKLYNEQFF,TGTGCCAGCAGTGACTCTCTGGGGAAGCTATACAATGAGCAGTTCTTC
TRBV27,once,TRBJ2-1,.,CASSLSASPYNEQFF,TGTGCCAGCAGTTTATCGGCTAGCCCTTACAATGAGCAGTTCTTC
TRBV5-1,once,TRBJ2-5,.,CASSLDGAPTQYF,TGCGCCAGCAGCTTGGACGGTGCCCCGACCCAGTACTTC
TRBV12-5,.,TRBJ2-5,TRBD2,CASGPGGAGQETQYF,TGTGCTAGTGGTCCCGGGGGGGCAGGGCAAGAGACCCAGTACTTC
TRBV11-2,.,TRBJ1-1,.,CASSSPAVYTEAFF,TGTGCCAGCAGCTCCCCGGCGGTCTACACTGAAGCTTTCTTT
TRBV18,.,TRBJ1-2,.,CASSPDRTGYTF,TGTGCCAGCTCACCAGACAGGACGGGCTACACCTTC
TRBV19,.,TRBJ1-1,.,CASSPPTDREAFF,TGTGCCAGTAGTCCACCCACGGACAGAGAAGCTTTCTTT
TRBV11-2,.,TRBJ2-5,.,CASSLEWQNQETQYF,TGTGCCAGCAGCTTAGAGTGGCAGAACCAAGAGACCCAGTACTTC
TRBV5-1,.,TRBJ2-3,.,CASTSTDTQYF,TGCGCCAGCACGAGCACAGATACGCAGTATTTT
TRBV7-2,.,TRBJ2-3,.,CASSQPRTTQYF,TGTGCCAGCAGTCAACCACGTACTACGCAGTATTTT
TRBV7-2,.,TRBJ2-2,.,CASSPTRGNTGELFF,TGTGCCAGCAGCCCCACTAGGGGTAATACCGGGGAGCTGTTTTTT
TRBV5-4,.,TRBJ1-1,TRBD1,CASSTEQGPTEAFF,TGTGCCAGCAGCACTGAACAGGGGCCCACTGAAGCTTTCTTT
TRBV9,few,TRBJ1-1,TRBD1,CASSVSGDSQYTEAFF,TGTGCCAGCAGCGTCAGCGGGGACAGTCAGTACACTGAAGCTTTCTTT
TRBV19,few,TRBJ2-2,.,CASTKEGTRVLFF,TGTGCCAGTACCAAAGAAGGGACTCGGGTGCTGTTTTTT
TRBV5-1,.,TRBJ1-1,TRBD1,CASSTGWTGGPTEAFF,TGCGCCAGCAGCACCGGTTGGACAGGGGGTCCCACTGAAGCTTTCTTT